Each of the 27 T cell receptor beta chains below was sequenced from the same sample in a study of blood T cells in healthy people across ages. With a J-beta primer mix and a sample-barcoded 5' primer, a second PCR ran about 6 to 11 cycles. TCRdb processed the 5' RACE reads anew with MiXCR; each CDR3 protein has one entry. The sample carries around 2 million distinct CDR3 sequences, 39% recorded once. The specimen was blood. These receptors all stem from a human donor in good health.

This clonotype came up once. Possible read error: a much larger clone is one base away. The chain combines TRBV29-1 with TRBJ2-1; 7 positions match TRBD1. The CDR3 loop spans 13 amino acids. Germline V gives CDR1 SQVTM, CDR2 ANQGSEA. CDR3 nucleotide sequence: TGCAGCGTTGCAGGGGGTGCCTACAATAAGCAGTTCTTC. Translating it yields CSVAGGAYNKQFF.

With regard to this clonotype: This may stem from a read error, because a much larger clone lies one nucleotide away. This chain uses TRBV5-1 with TRBJ2-7; tentative D call: TRBD1 (5 bases). This CDR3 is 15 amino acids long. Per germline, CDR1 SGHRS and CDR2 YFSETQ. The V end lost 5 bases, the J end lost 10 bases, and 25 bases lay between the germline ends. This CDR3 is CASSSAQGGQEAQYF. The CDR3 DNA reads as TGCGCCAGCAGTTCTGCTCAGGGTGGGCAAGAGGCCCAGTACTTC.

The chain employs TRBV7-2 and TRBJ2-1; D possibly corresponds to TRBD1 (5 bases). Germline V CDR1 and CDR2: SGHTA, FQGNSA. Trimming left V 1 base short and J 4 bases short, with 14 bases between. The CDR3 runs 16 residues. CDR3 sequence (DNA): TGTGCCAGCAGCTTAGGGAATTCACGACAGTACAATGAGCAGTTCTTC. Protein sequence: CASSLGNSRQYNEQFF.

This chain links TRBV10-3 with TRBJ1-2, with TRBD1 matching 7 bases. Germline V lookup: CDR1 ENHRY, CDR2 SYGVKD. J gave up 6 bases and V 8 bases, and 9 bases lay outside the gene matches. The CDR3 spans 13 residues. CDR3 in DNA: TGTGCCATCCCCAAAACAGGGGTGGATGGCTACACCTTC. Amino acids: CAIPKTGVDGYTF.

On this clonotype itself: At one end the junction does not follow the germline gene, possibly because of a read error. The chain couples TRBV20-1 to TRBJ2-5, with D possibly being TRBD1 or TRBD2 (5 bases each). The CDR3 is made up of 15 amino acids. Germline V lookup: CDR1 DFQATT, CDR2 SNEGSKA (reference sequence). Written as DNA, the CDR3 is TGCAGTACTAGAGATAGGGGCTGGTACCAAGAGACCCAGTACTTC. This sequence encodes CSTRDRGWYQETQYF.

The J gene is TRBJ2-7, the V gene TRBV6-2 or TRBV6-3; D gene unclear. There are 16 residues in the CDR3. Trimming removed 0 bases from V and 2 bases from J, with 14 bases in between. The germline V gene encodes CDR1 MNHEY and CDR2 SVGEGT. The CDR3 protein is CASSYSLGPYTYEQYF. The CDR3 nucleotides read TGTGCCAGCAGTTACTCTTTGGGCCCTTATACCTACGAGCAGTACTTC.

In this sample, this clonotype turned up once. The V call is TRBV12-3 or TRBV12-4, the J call TRBJ1-2; D call uncertain. With 7 bases removed from V and 4 bases from J, the gap between germline ends came to 10 bases. This CDR3 spans 12 amino acids. CDR3 coding DNA: TGTGCCAGCACCACAGACTTCTATGGCTACACCTTC. Protein product: CASTTDFYGYTF.

This clonotype was seen a few times. The rearrangement joins TRBV6-2 or TRBV6-3 to TRBJ1-6; perhaps TRBD1 as D (5 bases). Germline V gives CDR1 MNHEY, CDR2 SVGEGT. V lost 8 bases to trimming and J lost 4 bases, with 21 bases between them. The CDR3 totals 17 residues. The CDR3 sequence: CASPSHDRPAYNSPLHF. The CDR3 coding sequence is TGTGCCAGCCCATCCCACGACAGACCAGCTTATAATTCACCCCTCCACTTT.

CDR3 in amino acids: CASSHQYRHRGDTQYF. CDR3 sequence (DNA): TGTGCCAGCAGCCACCAATATCGCCATCGGGGAGATACGCAGTATTTT. V gene TRBV4-2 combines with J gene TRBJ2-3; D may be TRBD2 (5 bases). The germline V gene encodes CDR1 LGHNA and CDR2 YNFKEQ. Trimming took off 3 bases at V and 5 bases at J, with 18 bases between the two ends. The CDR3 is 16 amino acids.

CDR3 amino acids: CSVEGAEGSYEQYF. In nucleotides, the CDR3 is TGCAGCGTTGAAGGGGCAGAGGGTTCCTACGAGCAGTACTTC. The chain carries TRBV29-1 and TRBJ2-7, with a weak D call TRBD2 (5 bases). Looked up from germline, CDR1 is SQVTM and CDR2 is ANQGSEA. The V end was cut by 1 base, the J end by 1 base, with 11 bases between. The CDR3 has 14 residues.

This clonotype was seen a few times. The chain recombines TRBV4-3 with TRBJ2-1; D may be TRBD2 (6 bases). V lost 1 base to trimming and J lost 5 bases, with 15 bases between them. The CDR3 contains 16 residues. Germline V gene data show CDR1 as LGHNA and CDR2 as YSLEER. This CDR3 is CASSQVWEAGHNEQFF. The CDR3 DNA follows: TGCGCCAGCAGCCAAGTTTGGGAGGCCGGCCACAATGAGCAGTTCTTC.

This clonotype was seen a handful of times. The rearrangement uses TRBV7-8 and TRBJ2-5; 12 bases line up with TRBD2. Trimming cost V 5 bases and J 2 bases; bases outside gene matches: 9. The CDR3 is 17 residues long. Germline V CDR1 and CDR2: SGHVS, FQNEAQ. CDR3 in amino acids: CASSPRLAGALQETQYF. The CDR3 nucleotides are TGTGCCAGCAGCCCCCGACTAGCGGGGGCCCTACAAGAGACCCAGTACTTC.

The chain links TRBV7-9 to TRBJ1-1; D perhaps matches TRBD1 (5 bases). Germline-derived CDR1 and CDR2 are SEHNR and FQNEAQ (reference sequence). The CDR3 spans 12 residues. Trimming took 3 bases from V and 10 from J, leaving 12 bases between them. The CDR3 protein is CASSLGGGVAFF. Written as DNA, the CDR3 is TGTGCCAGCAGCTTGGGGGGGGGTGTAGCTTTCTTT. Filled out from reference TRBV7-9 and TRBJ1-1, the complete variable domain reads DTGVSQNPRHKITKRGQNVTFRCDPISEHNRLYWYRQTLGQGPEFLTYFQNEAQLEKSRLLSDRFSAERPKGSFSTLEIQRTEQGDSAMYLCASSLGGGVAFFGQGTRLTVV.

This clonotype was counted between two and nine times. The chain uses TRBV24-1 and TRBJ2-3; D is perhaps TRBD1 (5 bases). Germline values: CDR1 KGHDR, CDR2 SFDVKD. The CDR3 has 14 amino acids. Trimming took off 4 bases at V and 2 bases at J, with 9 bases between the two ends. As DNA, the CDR3 is TGTGCCACCAGTGAGGACAAAAACACAGATACGCAGTATTTT. Amino acid sequence: CATSEDKNTDTQYF.

The rearrangement joins TRBV20-1 to TRBJ1-2; possibly TRBD1 for D (6 bases). V dropped 1 base and J dropped 5 bases, with 11 bases sitting between them. The germline CDR1 and CDR2 sequences are DFQATT and SNEGSKA (reference sequence). This CDR3 contains 13 residues. CDR3 nucleotides: TGCAGTGCTAGAGGAAGGACAGATTATGGCTACACCTTC. Its translation: CSARGRTDYGYTF.

This chain links TRBV4-1 with TRBJ1-5; 7 bases fit TRBD1. Losses at the gene ends were 1 base for V and 4 bases for J; bases not matched to a gene: 13. This CDR3 spans 18 amino acids. Germline CDR1 reads MGHRA; CDR2 reads YSYEKL. In DNA form, the CDR3 reads TGCGCCAGCAGCCAAGGCCGACTCTGGACAGGACCTAATCAGCCCCAGCATTTT. Translating it yields CASSQGRLWTGPNQPQHF.

This clonotype has a handful of counts. J is TRBJ2-1 and V is TRBV10-3; D is unclear. In germline, CDR1 is ENHRY, CDR2 SYGVKD. The CDR3 has 14 amino acids. V was shortened by 2 bases and J by 2 bases, with 7 bases between the two germline ends. CDR3 region: CAISENNPYNEQFF. The CDR3 nucleotides read TGTGCCATCAGTGAGAATAACCCCTACAATGAGCAGTTCTTC.

CDR3 loop: CASRRQDGPNSPLHF. DNA of the CDR3: TGTGCCAGCAGAAGACAGGACGGACCTAATTCACCCCTCCACTTT. This chain links TRBV6-5 with TRBJ1-6; TRBD1 might be the D (6 bases). The ends were cut back, 6 bases at V and 6 bases at J, with 15 bases in the middle. This CDR3 has 15 residues. Germline V gene data show CDR1 as MNHEY and CDR2 as SVGAGI.

The rearrangement links TRBV7-2 to TRBJ2-7, with 11 bases that match TRBD2. The J call may be in error: the DNA end matches TRBJ2-5 better. The CDR3 has 17 amino acids. The germline CDR1 and CDR2 sequences are SGHTA and FQGNSA. CDR3 coding DNA: TGTGCCAGCAGCTTGCCAACCACTAGCGGGGGCAGGGAGACCCAGTACTTC. It codes for CASSLPTTSGGRETQYF.

The V call is TRBV6-4, the J call TRBJ1-2; no clear D gene. The CDR3 contains 17 residues. Trimming took off 7 bases at V and 1 base at J, with 22 bases between the two ends. Germline CDR1 MRHNA, CDR2 SNTAGT. CDR3: CASTRAAKENNNYGYTF. In nucleotides, the CDR3 is TGTGCCAGCACCAGAGCCGCTAAGGAGAACAATAACTATGGCTACACCTTC.

The chain links TRBV9 to TRBJ2-1; 8 bases align to TRBD2. Looked up from germline, CDR1 is SGDLS and CDR2 is YYNGEE. Trimming took 0 bases from V and 7 from J; bases not matched to a gene: 6. The CDR3 runs to 15 residues. This chain's CDR3 is CASSVGEREINEQFF. The CDR3 DNA is TGTGCCAGCAGCGTAGGGGAGCGGGAGATTAATGAGCAGTTCTTC.

The chain carries TRBV4-1 and TRBJ2-3, with D tentatively TRBD2 (6 bases). The length of the CDR3 is 15 residues. V lost 8 bases, J lost 4 bases, and 19 bases lay in between. The germline V gene encodes CDR1 MGHRA and CDR2 YSYEKL. The chain's CDR3 is CASHTPGGSPDTQYF. Here the CDR3 DNA reads TGCGCCAGCCACACCCCCGGGGGTTCGCCAGATACGCAGTATTTT.

Comments on this clonotype: The junction departs from the called germline gene at one end, perhaps through a read error. The chain carries TRBV2 and TRBJ2-1; 8 bases map to TRBD2. Germline V CDR1 and CDR2: SNHLY, FYNNEI. The CDR3 covers 16 residues. The CDR3 sequence is CAGVRGSGEGYIEQFF. For the CDR3, the DNA is TGTGCCGGGGTTCGAGGTAGCGGGGAGGGCTACATTGAGCAGTTCTTC.

CDR3 nucleotide sequence: TGCGCCAGCAGCAGTGGATGGGGGGGGCAGATTTACACAGATACGCAGTATTTT. The encoded protein is CASSSGWGGQIYTDTQYF. The chain links TRBV5-1 to TRBJ2-3; D perhaps matches TRBD2 (7 bases). Trimming stripped 4 bases from V and 2 bases from J, with 23 bases between. This CDR3 comprises 18 residues. Germline V lookup: CDR1 SGHRS, CDR2 YFSETQ. Full variable domain (remainder filled in from reference TRBV5-1 and TRBJ2-3): KAGVTQTPRYLIKTRGQQVTLSCSPISGHRSVSWYQQTPGQGLQFLFEYFSETQRNKGNFPGRFSGRQFSNSRSEMNVSTLELGDSALYLCASSSGWGGQIYTDTQYFGPGTRLTVL.

About this clonotype: Being one base from a much bigger clone, this may be a read error. This sequence joins TRBV3-1 and TRBJ2-7, with D possibly matching TRBD2 (5 bases). CDR1 and CDR2 from the germline V gene are LGHDT and YNNKEL (reference sequence). This CDR3 is 14 amino acids long. Here the CDR3 reads CAGSQEGGSYEQYF. CDR3 sequence (DNA): TGTGCCGGCAGCCAAGAGGGCGGCTCCTACGAGCAGTACTTC.

The chain recombines TRBV9 with TRBJ1-2, with D unresolved. This CDR3 contains 14 residues. V was shortened by 1 base and J by 6 bases, with 13 bases between the two germline ends. Germline V gene data show CDR1 as SGDLS and CDR2 as YYNGEE. CDR3 sequence: CASSVWSGSDGYTF. The CDR3 DNA follows: TGTGCCAGCAGCGTATGGTCCGGGTCAGATGGCTACACCTTC.

Many counts were recorded for this clonotype. The rearrangement uses TRBV7-2 and TRBJ2-7; 7 bases align to TRBD2. In germline, CDR1 is SGHTA, CDR2 FQGNSA. Trimming took 1 base from V and 7 from J; bases not matched to a gene: 4. The CDR3 totals 13 residues. CDR3 sequence reads: CASSLVGGGEQYF. DNA for the CDR3: TGTGCCAGCAGCTTAGTAGGCGGGGGTGAGCAGTACTTC. Filled out from reference TRBV7-2 and TRBJ2-7, the complete variable domain reads GAGVSQSPSNKVTEKGKDVELRCDPISGHTALYWYRQSLGQGLEFLIYFQGNSAPDKSGLPSDRFSAERTGGSVSTLTIQRTQQEDSAVYLCASSLVGGGEQYFGPGTRLTVT.